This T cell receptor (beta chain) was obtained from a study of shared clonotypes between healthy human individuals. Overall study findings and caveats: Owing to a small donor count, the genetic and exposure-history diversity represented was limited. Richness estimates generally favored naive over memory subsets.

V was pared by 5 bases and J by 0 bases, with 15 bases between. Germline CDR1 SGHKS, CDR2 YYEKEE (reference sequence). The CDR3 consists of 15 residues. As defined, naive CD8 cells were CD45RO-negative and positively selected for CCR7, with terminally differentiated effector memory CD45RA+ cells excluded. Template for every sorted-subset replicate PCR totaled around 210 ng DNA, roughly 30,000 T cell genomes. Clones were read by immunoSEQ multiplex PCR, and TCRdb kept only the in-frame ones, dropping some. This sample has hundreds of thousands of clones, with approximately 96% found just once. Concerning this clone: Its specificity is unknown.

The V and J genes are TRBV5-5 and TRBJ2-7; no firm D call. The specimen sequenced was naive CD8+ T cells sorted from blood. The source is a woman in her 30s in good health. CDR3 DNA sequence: TGTGCCAGCAGTTGGGTTCAAACGAGCTCCTACGAGCAGTACTTC. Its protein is CASSWVQTSSYEQYF. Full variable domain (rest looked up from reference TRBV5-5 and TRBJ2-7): DAGVTQSPTHLIKTRGQQVTLRCSPISGHKSVSWYQQVLGQGPQFIFQYYEKEERGRGNFPDRFSARQFPNYSSELNVNALLLGDSALYLCASSWVQTSSYEQYFGPGTRLTVT.